Following are 32 T cell receptor beta chains from one sample sequenced in a study of blood T cell repertoires in COVID-19. The data were produced by immunoSEQ multiplex PCR, yet TCRdb's version contains in-frame clones alone and is incomplete. This sample has around 470,000 clones, with approximately 89% found just once. The sample was peripheral blood. Receptors originate from a man younger than 35 with COVID-19, enrolled during active disease.

The chain employs TRBV19 and TRBJ2-1; TRBD2 is a possible D gene (5 bases). V was shortened by 7 bases and J by 12 bases, with 22 bases between the two germline ends. CDR1 is LNHDA, CDR2 SQIVND, per germline (reference sequence). CDR3 length equals 14 residues. The CDR3 bases are TGTGCCAGTAAGCAGAATCGGGATGGGCTGCGGCAGTTCTTC. This codes for CASKQNRDGLRQFF. Looking up the rest from reference TRBV19 and TRBJ2-1 gives the full variable domain: DGGITQSPKYLFRKEGQNVTLSCEQNLNHDAMYWYRQDPGQGLRLIYYSQIVNDFQKGDIAEGYSVSREKKESFPLTVTSAQKNPTAFYLCASKQNRDGLRQFFGPGTRLTVL.

The chain uses TRBV11-3 and TRBJ2-2, with D unclear. This CDR3 region has 14 residues. The germline V gene has CDR1 SGHNT and CDR2 YENEEA. Between the trimmed V and J ends, which lost 1 base and 8 bases, there was a span of 11 bases. CDR3 DNA: TGTGCCAGCAGCTTAGCGACATACGAGGGGGAGCTGTTTTTT. Its translation is CASSLATYEGELFF.

The DNA for the CDR3 is TGTGCCAGCTCACCCCCGACTAAATACGAGCAGTACTTC. Translation gives CASSPPTKYEQYF. The J gene is TRBJ2-7, the V gene TRBV18, with D perhaps matching TRBD2 (5 bases). V lost 3 bases to trimming and J lost 4 bases, with 10 bases between them. Germline V CDR1 and CDR2: KGHSH, LQKENI. The CDR3 spans 13 residues.

The V and J genes are TRBV3-1 (or the pseudogene TRBV3-2) and TRBJ2-5, with 8 bases identical to TRBD1. Trimming cost V 1 base and J 5 bases; bases outside gene matches: 6. Germline V gene sequence: CDR1 LGHDT, CDR2 YNNKEL (reference sequence). The CDR3 sequence is 15 residues long. The CDR3 DNA reads TGTGCCAGCAGCCAAGTATGGACAGGGCCGGAGACCCAGTACTTC. Its protein product is CASSQVWTGPETQYF.

The CDR3 DNA is TGTGCCAGCTCTACACCCTTAGGGGGTGCCTACAATGAGCAGTTCTTC. This encodes CASSTPLGGAYNEQFF. This sequence joins TRBV18 and TRBJ2-1; perhaps TRBD1 as D (6 bases). CDR3 length: 16 residues. Germline V gene sequence: CDR1 KGHSH, CDR2 LQKENI. V was pared by 6 bases and J by 2 bases, with 17 bases between.

The chain has TRBV12-5 and TRBJ2-7; unclear D gene. Trimming took off 6 bases at V and 3 bases at J, with 12 bases between the two ends. CDR1 and CDR2 (germline): LGHNT, FRNRAP. The CDR3 extends over 13 amino acids. The CDR3 region has the DNA TGTGCTAGTGGAGAAAACGGTGGCTACGAGCAGTACTTC. It translates to CASGENGGYEQYF.

V is TRBV19 and J is TRBJ1-3; no clear D gene. The CDR3 is 16 residues long. V lost 5 bases to trimming and J lost 1 base, with 15 bases between them. Per germline, CDR1 LNHDA and CDR2 SQIVND (reference sequence). The CDR3 region is CASSPDGGYSGNTIYF. CDR3 sequence (DNA): TGTGCCAGTAGTCCAGACGGCGGGTATTCTGGAAACACCATATATTTT.

The chain has TRBV6-6 and TRBJ2-1; maybe TRBD2 (5 bases). Deletions cut 4 bases from V and 3 bases from J, with 13 bases between. Germline assignment: CDR1 MNHNY and CDR2 SVGAGI (reference sequence). This CDR3 region has 15 residues. CDR3 region: CASSLNGVNYNEQFF. The CDR3 DNA reads TGTGCCAGCAGTTTAAACGGGGTAAACTACAATGAGCAGTTCTTC.

V gene TRBV7-2 combines with J gene TRBJ1-1; 9 positions match TRBD1. This CDR3 has 14 residues. Germline V gene data show CDR1 as SGHTA and CDR2 as FQGNSA. V trimming: 5 bases; J trimming: 1 base; junction bases outside the gene matches: 2. CDR3 protein: CASSPGQGNTEAFF. CDR3 nucleotides: TGTGCCAGCAGCCCGGGACAGGGGAACACTGAAGCTTTCTTT.

For this clone: The sample carries other DNA sequences with the same CDR3. This chain joins TRBV18 and TRBJ2-7; D possibly corresponds to TRBD1 (6 bases). CDR1 and CDR2 (germline): KGHSH, LQKENI. The V and J ends lost 4 bases and 0 bases respectively, with 10 bases between them. This CDR3 is 14 amino acids long. Here the CDR3 DNA reads TGTGCCAGCTCACGTGGACAGAGCTCCTACGAGCAGTACTTC. The encoded protein is CASSRGQSSYEQYF.

CDR3 sequence (DNA): TGTGCCAGCAGCTTGAAGGGTGGAGGCGGAAACACCATATATTTT. Residues: CASSLKGGGGNTIYF. The V and J genes are TRBV5-4 and TRBJ1-3; no clear D gene. This CDR3 is built from 15 residues. The germline V and J ends were trimmed by 1 base and 4 bases, with 12 bases remaining between them. CDR1 is SGHNT, CDR2 YYREEE, per germline (reference sequence).

The chain employs TRBV19 and TRBJ2-1, with D possibly being TRBD2 (5 bases). This CDR3 spans 13 amino acids. The ends were cut back, 3 bases at V and 7 bases at J, with 10 bases in the middle. The germline gives CDR1 LNHDA, CDR2 SQIVND (reference sequence). CDR3 residues: CASSMGSLNEQFF. The CDR3 nucleotides are TGTGCCAGTAGTATGGGGAGTTTGAATGAGCAGTTCTTC.

A single count supports this clone. The chain links TRBV6-2 or TRBV6-3 to TRBJ2-7; maybe TRBD1 (6 bases). CDR3 length: 15 amino acids. Trimming shortened V by 4 bases and J by 3 bases, and 16 bases separated the two germline ends. Germline CDR1 is MNHEY and CDR2 is SVGEGT. The CDR3 DNA follows: TGTGCCAGCAGTTCCCCCAGGGGAAGCGGCTACGAGCAGTACTTC. Protein: CASSSPRGSGYEQYF.

V usage is TRBV29-1 and J usage is TRBJ1-1, with TRBD1 as a possible D gene (6 bases). The V gene's germline CDR1 is SQVTM and CDR2 ANQGSEA. The CDR3 covers 17 residues. Trimming pared 3 bases from V and 10 bases from J, leaving 30 bases between. CDR3 sequence reads: CSVEGVGTGQTKLVAFF. Written as DNA, the CDR3 is TGCAGCGTTGAGGGGGTCGGGACGGGACAAACGAAATTGGTAGCTTTCTTT.

The chain employs TRBV2 and TRBJ2-1; tentatively, D is TRBD1 (5 bases). The ends were cut back, 6 bases at V and 5 bases at J, with 14 bases in the middle. The CDR3 length is 14 residues. Germline lookup yields CDR1 SNHLY and CDR2 FYNNEI. CDR3 loop: CASSGQARNNEQFF. The DNA of the CDR3 is TGTGCCAGCAGCGGACAAGCCAGAAACAATGAGCAGTTCTTC.

V and J are TRBV7-8 and TRBJ2-2; D might be TRBD1 (6 bases). The CDR3 extends over 13 amino acids. CDR1 is SGHVS and CDR2 is FQNEAQ in the germline V gene. The CDR3 sequence is CVTQGPNTGELFF. The CDR3 DNA follows: TGTGTCACACAGGGTCCGAACACCGGGGAGCTGTTTTTT.

Regarding this clone: Compared with germline, one end of the junction differs, possibly owing to a read error. The V call is TRBV7-7, the J call TRBJ2-1, with D perhaps TRBD2 (5 bases). This CDR3 has 17 amino acids. Germline CDR1 SSHAT, CDR2 FNYEAQ (reference sequence). The CDR3 sequence is CASSSSGGLSSYNEQFF. In DNA, the CDR3 is TGTGCTAGCAGCTCCAGCGGAGGACTTAGCTCCTACAATGAGCAGTTCTTC.

The V gene is TRBV6-4, the J gene TRBJ2-2; D might be TRBD1 (6 bases). This CDR3 has 14 residues. V lost 4 bases, J lost 0 bases, and 6 bases lay in between. The germline gives CDR1 MRHNA, CDR2 SNTAGT. CDR3 DNA: TGTGCCAGCAGTGGGACAGCGAACACCGGGGAGCTGTTTTTT. Residues: CASSGTANTGELFF.

The V gene is TRBV6-5, the J gene TRBJ2-1; possibly TRBD1 for D (8 bases). The CDR3 totals 15 residues. The V gene's germline CDR1 is MNHEY and CDR2 SVGAGI. V was cut by 4 bases and J by 5 bases, with 15 bases left in between. The CDR3 nucleotides are TGTGCCAGCAGTTCCAGACAGGGGACTAACAATGAGCAGTTCTTC. This encodes CASSSRQGTNNEQFF.

This clone was picked up a small number of times. This sequence joins TRBV7-2 and TRBJ2-3; no firm D call. CDR3 length: 13 residues. Trimming shortened V by 3 bases and J by 6 bases, and 10 bases separated the two germline ends. Germline-derived CDR1 and CDR2 are SGHTA and FQGNSA. The CDR3 DNA reads as TGTGCCAGCAGCTTGGTGGGCAGGGATACGCAGTATTTT. It specifies CASSLVGRDTQYF.

This clone was seen a few times. The rearrangement uses TRBV6-5 and TRBJ1-2; D gene uncertain. The CDR3 spans 12 residues. With 6 bases removed from V and 0 bases from J, the gap between germline ends came to 5 bases. Germline values: CDR1 MNHEY, CDR2 SVGAGI. The chain's CDR3 is CASRRTNYGYTF. CDR3 coding DNA: TGTGCCAGCAGGCGAACTAACTATGGCTACACCTTC.

In this sample, this clone turned up once. The rearrangement uses TRBV7-6 and TRBJ2-2; TRBD2 matches at 7 bases. The J segment lost 4 bases and the V segment lost 3 bases, leaving 11 bases of the junction unmatched. The CDR3 totals 17 residues. Germline V CDR1 and CDR2: SGHVS, FNYEAQ. The CDR3 nucleotides read TGTGCCAGCAGCTTCCTCCGGGAGGCTGGAAGCACCGGGGAGCTGTTTTTT. This encodes CASSFLREAGSTGELFF.

The chain has TRBV10-3 and TRBJ1-2; tentatively, D is TRBD1 (5 bases). Germline loops: CDR1 ENHRY, CDR2 SYGVKD. There are 14 residues in the CDR3. V was pared by 1 base and J by 4 bases, with 10 bases between. The CDR3 DNA reads TGTGCCATCAGTGAGTTTACAGGAAGCTATGGCTACACCTTC. It encodes CAISEFTGSYGYTF.

This clone has only one observation. The J gene is TRBJ2-7, the V gene TRBV6-5, with a tentative D call TRBD2 (5 bases). Germline values: CDR1 MNHEY, CDR2 SVGAGI. The V end lost 2 bases, the J end lost 5 bases, and 13 bases lay between the germline ends. This CDR3 comprises 14 residues. CDR3 loop: CASSYTRGSHEQYF. The CDR3 DNA is TGTGCCAGCAGTTACACCCGGGGATCCCACGAGCAGTACTTC.

CDR3 sequence (DNA): TGCGCCAGCAGCTTGGGAACCGAGGCCCTCGAGCAGTACTTC. It yields the protein CASSLGTEALEQYF. This chain links TRBV5-1 with TRBJ2-7; no clear D gene. Germline values: CDR1 SGHRS, CDR2 YFSETQ. V lost 0 bases to trimming and J lost 6 bases, with 13 bases between them. CDR3 length equals 14 residues.

The V call is TRBV2, the J call TRBJ1-5; 7 bases match TRBD1. The CDR3 spans 18 residues. V lost 7 bases to trimming and J lost 3 bases; unmatched junction nucleotides: 18. Per the germline V gene, CDR1 is SNHLY and CDR2 is FYNNEI. The CDR3 spells CASTKQGMVGKPNQPQHF. The CDR3 DNA follows: TGTGCCAGCACGAAACAGGGGATGGTTGGGAAGCCCAATCAGCCCCAGCATTTT.

This sequence joins TRBV30 and TRBJ2-3; 9 bases are shared with TRBD1. Trimming at V came to 5 bases and at J to 2 bases, leaving 8 bases not matched to a gene. Germline V gene lookup returns CDR1 GTSNPN and CDR2 SVGIG (reference sequence). The CDR3 totals 15 residues. The DNA of the CDR3 is TGTGCCTGGGGAAGGGGACAGGGAGTCACAGATACGCAGTATTTT. Its protein product is CAWGRGQGVTDTQYF.

The chain links TRBV11-2 to TRBJ2-7, with D possibly matching TRBD2 (5 bases). The CDR3 sequence is 13 residues long. Trimming left V 2 bases short and J 3 bases short, with 8 bases between. Germline values: CDR1 SGHAT, CDR2 FQNNGV. CDR3 nucleotide sequence: TGTGCCAGCAGCTTAACGGACTTCTACGAGCAGTACTTC. Translated, it gives CASSLTDFYEQYF.

The chain couples TRBV7-2 to TRBJ2-1, with TRBD2 identical over 9 bases. Per the germline V gene, CDR1 is SGHTA and CDR2 is FQGNSA. CDR3 size: 18 residues. With V trimmed by 5 bases and J by 0 bases, 11 bases remained unmatched. CDR3 amino acids: CASSQRSGRYYSYNEQFF. CDR3 coding DNA: TGTGCCAGCAGCCAGAGAAGCGGGAGGTACTACTCCTACAATGAGCAGTTCTTC.

The genes are TRBV12-3 or TRBV12-4 and TRBJ2-7; 7 nucleotides agree with TRBD1. This CDR3 spans 13 amino acids. J gave up 6 bases and V 7 bases, and 9 bases lay outside the gene matches. The CDR3 reads CASIEQGTSEQYF. CDR3 nucleotides: TGTGCCAGCATAGAACAGGGGACAAGCGAGCAGTACTTC.

The chain is built from TRBV5-6 and TRBJ2-7; 8 positions match TRBD1. Germline V gene sequence: CDR1 SGHDT, CDR2 YYEEEE. Trimming at V came to 2 bases and at J to 7 bases, leaving 8 bases not matched to a gene. The CDR3 contains 14 residues. The CDR3 sequence: CASSFGTGGLEQYF. CDR3 DNA sequence: TGTGCCAGCAGCTTCGGGACAGGTGGACTAGAGCAGTACTTC.

This chain uses TRBV5-4 with TRBJ2-5, with 15 nucleotides matching TRBD2. This CDR3 region has 15 residues. V gave up 5 bases and J gave up 5 bases; unmatched junction bases: 4. The germline gives CDR1 SGHNT, CDR2 YYREEE (reference sequence). CDR3: CASRSGLAGGETQYF. The CDR3 DNA is TGTGCCAGCAGATCCGGACTAGCGGGGGGGGAGACCCAGTACTTC.